This TCR beta chain derives from a study of shared clonotypes between healthy human individuals. Background on the study: CD8 memory received one plate per donor, CD8 naive two, CD4 memory three and CD4 naive three.

The germline CDR1 and CDR2 sequences are SGHNT and YYREEE (reference sequence). The CDR3 covers 17 residues. Unmatched junction bases numbered 12, after V lost 2 bases and J lost 4 bases. As defined, naive CD8 cells were CD45RO-negative and positively selected for CCR7, with terminally differentiated effector memory CD45RA+ cells excluded. The study drew all its donors from Caucasian adults living in Nashville, Tennessee. The study ran the assay at deep level. Sorted-subset replicate PCR reactions contained 200 ng DNA, corresponding to some 29,000 T cell genomes. Measured with immunoSEQ multiplex PCR; TCRdb has only the in-frame clones, and not every one. The data hold around 1.9 million clones, with 90% to 95% observed a single time.

This rearrangement joins TRBV5-4 to TRBJ1-1, with TRBD1 matching 9 bases. Sequencing input: naive CD8+ T cells from PBMCs. The sequence was collected from a man aged 18-30 years in good health. Some clones in this sample may be carry-over from other donors' samples. CDR3 sequence (DNA): TGTGCCAGCAGCTTTGGGGTAGACAGGGGGTTCGGCACTGAAGCTTTCTTT. The encoded protein is CASSFGVDRGFGTEAFF.